These 23 T cell receptor beta chains originate from one sample sequenced in a study of T cells in Graves' hyperthyroidism and ophthalmopathy. Using RNA transcripts as the source, TCR beta CDR3 regions were amplified. A first-round RT-PCR of the TCR CDR3 used the HTBI primer set. TCRdb independently ran MiXCR on the multiplex PCR reads; one entry per CDR3 protein. The sample holds 550,000 to 700,000 distinct CDR3 sequences, 35% to 55% seen once. Sequencing was done on a sample of peripheral blood or thyroid tissue (not recorded which). The source is an adult woman with Graves' disease, either hyperthyroidism or ophthalmopathy (not recorded which).

This clonotype was detected only once. The V gene is TRBV29-1, the J gene TRBJ2-1; a weak D match, TRBD2 (7 bases). Germline CDR1 and CDR2: SQVTM and ANQGSEA. The CDR3 length is 13 residues. Trimming took 8 bases from V and 1 from J, leaving 12 bases between them. Here the CDR3 reads CSHGGLSYNEQFF. CDR3 nucleotide sequence: TGCAGCCACGGGGGGCTTTCCTACAATGAGCAGTTCTTC.

This chain links TRBV20-1 with TRBJ1-1; D gene unclear. Germline V CDR1 and CDR2: DFQATT, SNEGSKA (reference sequence). The CDR3 consists of 13 residues. Deletions cut 6 bases from V and 0 bases from J, with 11 bases between. The CDR3 sequence: CSASGLMNTEAFF. In nucleotides, the CDR3 is TGCAGTGCCAGCGGACTCATGAACACTGAAGCTTTCTTT.

This clonotype has a count of ten or more. The chain uses TRBV2 and TRBJ2-7; D may match TRBD1 or TRBD2 (5 bases each). Per the germline V gene, CDR1 is SNHLY and CDR2 is FYNNEI. V lost 5 bases to trimming and J lost 4 bases, with 9 bases between them. CDR3 size: 12 residues. The CDR3 is CASSRDPYEQYF. The CDR3 DNA is TGTGCCAGCAGTAGGGACCCATACGAGCAGTACTTC.

This clonotype was recorded at least ten times. V gene TRBV3-1 combines with J gene TRBJ1-5; 7 nucleotides align to TRBD1. In germline, CDR1 is LGHDT, CDR2 YNNKEL (reference sequence). J was trimmed by 1 base and V by 4 bases; bases with no gene match: 4. The CDR3 is made up of 15 amino acids. In DNA form, the CDR3 reads TGTGCCAGCAGCCTGGACAGGAACAGCAATCAGCCCCAGCATTTT. Amino acid sequence: CASSLDRNSNQPQHF.

V is TRBV15 and J is TRBJ1-4; D gene ambiguous. V was clipped by 1 base and J by 0 bases, with 9 bases between them. CDR1 and CDR2 from the germline V gene are LNHNV and YYDKDF (reference sequence). This CDR3 has 16 amino acids. The CDR3 region has the DNA TGTGCCACCAGCAGAGCCCGGACGGCAACTAATGAAAAACTGTTTTTT. Translating gives CATSRARTATNEKLFF.

The rearrangement joins TRBV2 to TRBJ2-2; D unclear. V shed 5 bases and J shed 1 base, with 14 bases lying between them. Germline CDR1 and CDR2: SNHLY and FYNNEI. CDR3 size: 16 residues. The CDR3, as DNA: TGTGCCAGCAGTCCGGTGAGGACCCAGAACACCGGGGAGCTGTTTTTT. Amino acids: CASSPVRTQNTGELFF.

The V call is TRBV10-1, the J call TRBJ2-5; the match to TRBD1 covers 7 bases. Germline V gene data show CDR1 as WNHNN and CDR2 as SYGVQD (reference sequence). CDR3 length equals 16 residues. With 6 bases clipped from V and 2 bases from J, the junction kept 12 bases outside the gene matches. The CDR3 DNA reads as TGCGCCAGCAGCAGCCCCGACGCAGGGGGACAAGAGACCCAGTACTTC. Its translation: CASSSPDAGGQETQYF.

This clonotype has at least ten counts. The rearrangement links TRBV30 to TRBJ1-1; D is ambiguous. V lost 0 bases and J 14 bases, leaving 13 bases between the germline ends. Germline-derived CDR1 and CDR2 are GTSNPN and SVGIG (reference sequence). The CDR3 consists of 11 residues. CDR3 in amino acids: CAWSVTMVRFF. In DNA, the CDR3 is TGTGCCTGGAGTGTAACGATGGTCCGCTTCTTT.

This clonotype was detected many times. The rearrangement links TRBV7-9 to TRBJ2-7; 7 nucleotides match TRBD1. In germline, CDR1 is SEHNR, CDR2 FQNEAQ (reference sequence). CDR3 size: 15 residues. Losses at the gene ends were 5 bases for V and 0 bases for J; bases not matched to a gene: 7. CDR3 in amino acids: CASSQGRDSSYEQYF. CDR3 nucleotide sequence: TGTGCCAGCAGCCAGGGACGGGACAGCTCCTACGAGCAGTACTTC.

On this clonotype itself: The final CDR3 position lacks the conserved phenylalanine or tryptophan, pointing to a likely read error. The V call is TRBV6-1, the J call TRBJ1-1, with TRBD1 identical over 7 bases. The length of the CDR3 is 13 residues. V shed 9 bases, J shed 1 base, and the junction held 5 bases outside the gene matches. Germline assignment: CDR1 MNHNS and CDR2 SASEGT. The CDR3 region has the DNA TGTGCCAGTTCTAGGACAGGGAACACTGAAGCTTTCCTT. This translates into CASSRTGNTEAFL.

The chain recombines TRBV7-9 with TRBJ1-5, with unresolved D. V was shortened by 0 bases and J by 2 bases, with 8 bases between the two germline ends. There are 15 residues in the CDR3. CDR1 is SEHNR and CDR2 is FQNEAQ in the germline V gene (reference sequence). The CDR3 sequence: CASSLALGGNQPQHF. The CDR3, as DNA: TGTGCCAGCAGCTTAGCCCTGGGCGGCAATCAGCCCCAGCATTTT. The full variable domain, rest sourced from reference TRBV7-9 and TRBJ1-5, is DTGVSQNPRHKITKRGQNVTFRCDPISEHNRLYWYRQTLGQGPEFLTYFQNEAQLEKSRLLSDRFSAERPKGSFSTLEIQRTEQGDSAMYLCASSLALGGNQPQHFGDGTRLSIL.

The CDR3 DNA reads TGTGCCAGCAGTTATGACAGGGTCGGCACCGGGGAGCTGTTTTTT. It codes for CASSYDRVGTGELFF. The V gene is TRBV6-6, the J gene TRBJ2-2; 7 positions agree with TRBD1. With 3 bases clipped from V and 4 bases from J, the junction kept 5 bases outside the gene matches. From germline, CDR1 is MNHNY and CDR2 SVGAGI (reference sequence). The CDR3 totals 15 residues.

This clonotype was seen at least ten times. The chain recombines TRBV7-8 with TRBJ1-1; 9 nucleotides agree with TRBD1. V was pared by 3 bases and J by 4 bases, with 3 bases of the junction left unmatched. This CDR3 has 14 amino acids. Germline lookup yields CDR1 SGHVS and CDR2 FQNEAQ. The CDR3 loop is CASSFDRGGTEAFF. The CDR3 nucleotides are TGTGCCAGCAGCTTCGACAGGGGGGGCACTGAAGCTTTCTTT.

The chain combines TRBV12-3 or TRBV12-4 with TRBJ2-5; 8 bases fit TRBD2. J gave up 3 bases and V 5 bases, and 2 bases lay outside the gene matches. This CDR3 has 13 amino acids. The CDR3 DNA follows: TGTGCCAGCAGTCGGGGGGGAAAAGAGACCCAGTACTTC. Its translation: CASSRGGKETQYF.

This chain uses TRBV29-1 with TRBJ2-5, with a weak D call TRBD2 (5 bases). The length of the CDR3 is 11 residues. Per germline, CDR1 SQVTM and CDR2 ANQGSEA. The CDR3 loop is CSASGGETQYF. For the CDR3, the DNA is TGCAGTGCGTCAGGAGGAGAGACCCAGTACTTC.

The chain is built from TRBV20-1 and TRBJ2-7, with D possibly being TRBD2 (6 bases). CDR3 length: 14 residues. Germline V lookup: CDR1 DFQATT, CDR2 SNEGSKA (reference sequence). The V gene lost 7 bases and the J gene lost 0 bases, with 16 bases spanning the gap. CDR3 coding DNA: TGCAGTGTCCCTGGGCAGGGACTCTCCTACGAGCAGTACTTC. Translating it yields CSVPGQGLSYEQYF.

The rearrangement links TRBV20-1 to TRBJ2-5; 9 bases align to TRBD2. The trim removed 3 bases at V and 1 base at J, leaving 3 bases unmatched. Germline CDR1 reads DFQATT; CDR2 reads SNEGSKA (reference sequence). This CDR3 region has 14 residues. CDR3 amino acids: CSASGGRAQETQYF. The CDR3 DNA is TGCAGTGCTAGTGGCGGGAGGGCCCAAGAGACCCAGTACTTC.

The chain is built from TRBV7-2 and TRBJ1-6, with D perhaps matching TRBD1 (6 bases). The CDR3 loop spans 13 amino acids. Germline V gives CDR1 SGHTA, CDR2 FQGNSA. The V gene lost 5 bases and the J gene lost 8 bases, with 10 bases spanning the gap. The DNA of the CDR3 is TGTGCCAGCAGCGTACAGGGTCATTCACCCCTCCACTTT. It codes for CASSVQGHSPLHF.

This clonotype was recorded many times. The chain combines TRBV11-2 with TRBJ2-7; D is possibly TRBD2 (5 bases). The V gene's germline CDR1 is SGHAT and CDR2 FQNNGV. The CDR3 is 12 residues long. The ends were cut back, 6 bases at V and 7 bases at J, with 13 bases in the middle. This CDR3 reads CASSLLRGEQYF. The CDR3 nucleotides read TGTGCCAGCAGTCTACTTCGGGGAGAGCAGTACTTC.

The chain joins TRBV24-1 to TRBJ1-2; possible D gene TRBD1, 5 bases. V was clipped by 9 bases and J by 2 bases, with 9 bases between them. The CDR3 runs 12 residues. Germline V lookup: CDR1 KGHDR, CDR2 SFDVKD. CDR3 amino acids: CATSGGNYGYTF. The CDR3 DNA is TGTGCCACCTCCGGGGGGAACTATGGCTACACCTTC.

This clonotype appeared a single time. As DNA, the CDR3 is TGTGACGTGTCGGACAGTACCTCGGCCCAGTACTTC. Protein product: CDVSDSTSAQYF. This chain joins TRBV19 and TRBJ2-5; D is possibly TRBD1 (6 bases). CDR1 and CDR2 (germline): LNHDA, SQIVND (reference sequence). CDR3 length: 12 amino acids. Full variable domain (missing parts from reference TRBV19 and TRBJ2-5): DGGITQSPKYLFRKEGQNVTLSCEQNLNHDAMYWYRQDPGQGLRLIYYSQIVNDFQKGDIAEGYSVSREKKESFPLTVTSAQKNPTAFYLCDVSDSTSAQYFGPGTRLLVL.

The chain has TRBV7-8 and TRBJ2-7; tentative D call: TRBD2 (6 bases). The length of the CDR3 is 17 residues. V was trimmed by 0 bases and J by 0 bases, leaving 15 bases between them. The germline gives CDR1 SGHVS, CDR2 FQNEAQ. Written as DNA, the CDR3 is TGTGCCAGCAGCTTAGCCATCCGTAGCGGTATCTCCTACGAGCAGTACTTC. As protein: CASSLAIRSGISYEQYF.

Regarding this clonotype: One end of the junction does not line up with germline, which may come from a read error. The chain carries TRBV13 and TRBJ2-2; no reliable D call. The CDR3 totals 16 residues. CDR1 is PRHDT and CDR2 is FYEKMQ in the germline V gene (reference sequence). CDR3 coding DNA: TGTGCCGGCAGCCATCCATTTCCCCGATCTACCGGGGAGCTGTTTTTT. Amino acids: CAGSHPFPRSTGELFF.